Listed here are 4 T cell receptor beta chains from one sample, sequenced in a study of blood T cell repertoires in COVID-19. Some clones are missing from TCRdb's copy, which holds only in-frame ones; the method was immunoSEQ multiplex PCR. The sample contains approximately 260,000 clones, 84% of which appear only once. The specimen was peripheral blood. Source of these receptors: a human donor in a cohort sampled during active COVID-19.

The rearrangement uses TRBV7-2 and TRBJ2-2; TRBD2 is a possible D gene (5 bases). Trimming pared 2 bases from V and 4 bases from J, leaving 11 bases between. The CDR3 loop spans 15 amino acids. The germline V gene encodes CDR1 SGHTA and CDR2 FQGNSA. The CDR3 nucleotides are TGTGCCAGCAGCTTAAATCTCCGGGGCACCGGGGAGCTGTTTTTT. This translates into CASSLNLRGTGELFF.

The chain combines TRBV19 with TRBJ2-1, with TRBD2 as a possible D gene (5 bases). CDR3 length equals 16 residues. Germline loops: CDR1 LNHDA, CDR2 SQIVND (reference sequence). Trimming removed 1 base at V and 4 bases at J, with 14 bases between. CDR3 sequence (DNA): TGTGCCAGTAGTATAGGTCCAGCGGTACAATACAATGAGCAGTTCTTC. This gives the protein CASSIGPAVQYNEQFF.

This clone came up once. The rearrangement links TRBV27 to TRBJ2-1; tentative D call: TRBD2 (5 bases). V lost 10 bases and J 8 bases, leaving 21 bases between the germline ends. The CDR3 contains 14 residues. CDR1 is MNHEY and CDR2 is SMNVEV in the germline V gene (reference sequence). Here the CDR3 DNA reads TGTGCCACCCTGGGAGCGGATAAGGTCGATGAGCAGTTCTTC. Translation gives CATLGADKVDEQFF.

The chain recombines TRBV6-5 with TRBJ1-2, with D maybe TRBD1 (5 bases). V was clipped by 6 bases and J by 1 base, with 12 bases between them. Germline-derived CDR1 and CDR2 are MNHEY and SVGAGI. The CDR3 has 14 amino acids. CDR3 DNA sequence: TGTGCCAGCAGACGACAGAGCGATAACTATGGCTACACCTTC. Encoded protein: CASRRQSDNYGYTF.